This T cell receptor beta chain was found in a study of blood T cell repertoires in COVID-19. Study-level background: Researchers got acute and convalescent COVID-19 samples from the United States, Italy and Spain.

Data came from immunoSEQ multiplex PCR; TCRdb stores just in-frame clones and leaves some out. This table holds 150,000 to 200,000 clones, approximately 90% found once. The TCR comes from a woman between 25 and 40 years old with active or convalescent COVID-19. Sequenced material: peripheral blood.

The DNA of the CDR3 is TGTGCCAGCAGCTTGGGGTTTAGCGGGGGGGCCTACGAGCAGTACTTC. The encoded protein is CASSLGFSGGAYEQYF. The chain employs TRBV5-4 and TRBJ2-7; 11 positions match TRBD2. Trimming cost V 0 bases and J 2 bases; bases outside gene matches: 4. Germline V CDR1 and CDR2: SGHNT, YYREEE (reference sequence). The CDR3 spans 16 residues.